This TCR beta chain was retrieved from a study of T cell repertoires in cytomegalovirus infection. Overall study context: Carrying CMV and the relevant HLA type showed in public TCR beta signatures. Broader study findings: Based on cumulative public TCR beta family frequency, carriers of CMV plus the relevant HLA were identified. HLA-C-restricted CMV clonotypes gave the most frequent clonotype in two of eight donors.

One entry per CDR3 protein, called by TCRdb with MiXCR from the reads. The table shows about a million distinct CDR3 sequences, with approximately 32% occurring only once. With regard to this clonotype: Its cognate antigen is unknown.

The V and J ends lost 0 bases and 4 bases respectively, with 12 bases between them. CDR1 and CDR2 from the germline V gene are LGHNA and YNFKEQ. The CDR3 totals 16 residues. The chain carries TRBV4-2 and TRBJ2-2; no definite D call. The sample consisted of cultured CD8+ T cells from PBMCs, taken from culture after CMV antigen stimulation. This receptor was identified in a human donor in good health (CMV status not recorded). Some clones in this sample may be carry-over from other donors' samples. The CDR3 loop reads CASSQERGSATGELFF. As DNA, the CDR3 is TGTGCCAGCAGCCAAGAGCGTGGCAGCGCCACCGGGGAGCTGTTTTTT.